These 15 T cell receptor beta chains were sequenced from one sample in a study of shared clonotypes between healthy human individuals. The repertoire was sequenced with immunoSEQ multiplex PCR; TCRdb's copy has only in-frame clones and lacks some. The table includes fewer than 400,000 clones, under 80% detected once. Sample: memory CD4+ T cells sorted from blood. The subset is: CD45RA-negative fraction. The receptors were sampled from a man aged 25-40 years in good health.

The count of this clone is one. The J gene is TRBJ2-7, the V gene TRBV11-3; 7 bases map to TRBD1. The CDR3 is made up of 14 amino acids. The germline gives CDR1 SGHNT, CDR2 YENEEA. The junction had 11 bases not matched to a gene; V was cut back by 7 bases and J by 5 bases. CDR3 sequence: CASIQEQGHHEQYF. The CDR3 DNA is TGTGCCAGCATTCAAGAACAGGGGCACCACGAGCAGTACTTC. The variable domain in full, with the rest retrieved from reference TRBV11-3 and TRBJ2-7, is EAGVVQSPRYKIIEKKQPVAFWCNPISGHNTLYWYLQNLGQGPELLIRYENEEAVDDSQLPKDRFSAERLKGVDSTLKIQPAELGDSAVYLCASIQEQGHHEQYFGPGTRLTVT.

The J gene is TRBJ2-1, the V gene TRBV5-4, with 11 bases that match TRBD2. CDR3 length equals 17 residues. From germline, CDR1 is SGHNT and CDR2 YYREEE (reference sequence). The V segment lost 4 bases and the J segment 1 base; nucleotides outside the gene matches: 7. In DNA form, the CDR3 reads TGTGCCAGCAGCCAAACTAGCGGGAGAATATCCTACAATGAGCAGTTCTTC. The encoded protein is CASSQTSGRISYNEQFF.

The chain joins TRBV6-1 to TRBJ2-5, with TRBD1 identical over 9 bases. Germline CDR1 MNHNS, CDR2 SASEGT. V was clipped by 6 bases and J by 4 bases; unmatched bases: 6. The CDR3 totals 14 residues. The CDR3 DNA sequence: TGTGCCAGCAGCACAGGGGGCAGGTTAGAGACCCAGTACTTC. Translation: CASSTGGRLETQYF.

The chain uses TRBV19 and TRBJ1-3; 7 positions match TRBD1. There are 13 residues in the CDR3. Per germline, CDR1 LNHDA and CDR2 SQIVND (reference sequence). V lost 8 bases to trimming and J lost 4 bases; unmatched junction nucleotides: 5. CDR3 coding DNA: TGTGCCAGTGGAACAGGGGCGGGAAACACCATATATTTT. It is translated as CASGTGAGNTIYF.

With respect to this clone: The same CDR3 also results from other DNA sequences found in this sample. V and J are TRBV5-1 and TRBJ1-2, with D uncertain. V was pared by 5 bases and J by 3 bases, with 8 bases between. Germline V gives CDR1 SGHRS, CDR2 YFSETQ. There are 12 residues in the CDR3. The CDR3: CASSLEDYGYTF. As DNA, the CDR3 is TGCGCCAGCAGTCTGGAGGACTATGGCTACACCTTC.

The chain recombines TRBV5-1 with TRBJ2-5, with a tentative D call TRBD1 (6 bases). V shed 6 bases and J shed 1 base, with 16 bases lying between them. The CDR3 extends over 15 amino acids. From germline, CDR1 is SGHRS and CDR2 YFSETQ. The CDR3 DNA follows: TGCGCCAGCAAGAAGTCAGGGGATTTCCAAGAGACCCAGTACTTC. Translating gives CASKKSGDFQETQYF.

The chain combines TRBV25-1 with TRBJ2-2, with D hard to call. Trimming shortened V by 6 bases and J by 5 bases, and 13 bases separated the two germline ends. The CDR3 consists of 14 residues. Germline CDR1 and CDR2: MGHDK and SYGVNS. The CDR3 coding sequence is TGTGCCAGCAGCGATCGCCCGAGGACCGGGGAGCTGTTTTTT. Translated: CASSDRPRTGELFF.

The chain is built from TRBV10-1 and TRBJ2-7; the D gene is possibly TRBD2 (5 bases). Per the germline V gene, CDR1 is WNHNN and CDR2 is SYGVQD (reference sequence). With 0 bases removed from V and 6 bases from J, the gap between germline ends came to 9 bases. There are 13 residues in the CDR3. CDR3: CASSESKGGEQYF. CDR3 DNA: TGCGCCAGCAGTGAGTCGAAAGGAGGCGAGCAGTACTTC.

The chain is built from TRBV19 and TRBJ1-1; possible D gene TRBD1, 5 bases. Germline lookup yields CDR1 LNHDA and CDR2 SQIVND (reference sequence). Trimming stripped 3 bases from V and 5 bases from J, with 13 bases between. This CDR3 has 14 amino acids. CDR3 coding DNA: TGTGCCAGTAGTATCCCGGGACTGGGGACTGAAGCTTTCTTT. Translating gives CASSIPGLGTEAFF.

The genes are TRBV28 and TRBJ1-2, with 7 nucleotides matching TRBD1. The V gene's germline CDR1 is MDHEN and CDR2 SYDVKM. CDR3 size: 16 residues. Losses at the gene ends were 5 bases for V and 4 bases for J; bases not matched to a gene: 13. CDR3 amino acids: CASSHRTGISGYGYTF. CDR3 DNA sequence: TGTGCCAGCAGTCATAGGACAGGCATAAGTGGCTATGGCTACACCTTC.

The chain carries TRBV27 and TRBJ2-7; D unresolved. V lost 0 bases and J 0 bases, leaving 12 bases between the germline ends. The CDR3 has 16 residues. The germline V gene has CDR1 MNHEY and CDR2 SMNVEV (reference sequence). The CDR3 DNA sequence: TGTGCCAGCAGTTTATCTTGGCGGCCGAGCTCCTACGAGCAGTACTTC. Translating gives CASSLSWRPSSYEQYF.

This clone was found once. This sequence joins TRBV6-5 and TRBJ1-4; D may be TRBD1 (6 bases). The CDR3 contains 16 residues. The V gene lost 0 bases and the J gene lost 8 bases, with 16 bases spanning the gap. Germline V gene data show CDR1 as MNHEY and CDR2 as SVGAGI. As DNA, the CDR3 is TGTGCCAGCAGTTACTCGTCGGGGGCCCCGCGGGAAAAACTGTTTTTT. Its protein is CASSYSSGAPREKLFF.

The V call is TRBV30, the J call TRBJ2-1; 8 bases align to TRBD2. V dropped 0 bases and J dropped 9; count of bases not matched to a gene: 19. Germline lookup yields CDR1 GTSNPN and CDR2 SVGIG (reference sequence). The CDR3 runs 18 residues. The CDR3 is CAWSVSRPGLVGLGEQFF. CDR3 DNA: TGTGCCTGGAGTGTATCCCGACCGGGACTAGTCGGTCTAGGTGAGCAGTTCTTC.

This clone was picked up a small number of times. CDR3 protein: CASSEDRGEQYF. CDR3 DNA sequence: TGTGCCAGTAGTGAGGACAGAGGGGAACAATATTTT. This chain links TRBV19 with TRBJ2-3; possibly TRBD1 for D (6 bases). Germline lookup yields CDR1 LNHDA and CDR2 SQIVND (reference sequence). The V end was cut by 5 bases, the J end by 15 bases, with 18 bases between. The CDR3 consists of 12 residues.

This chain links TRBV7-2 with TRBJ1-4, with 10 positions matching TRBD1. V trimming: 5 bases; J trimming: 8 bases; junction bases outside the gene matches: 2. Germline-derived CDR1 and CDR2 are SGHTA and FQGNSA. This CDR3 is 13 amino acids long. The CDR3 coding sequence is TGTGCCAGCAGCCGGGACAGGGGCGAAAAACTGTTTTTT. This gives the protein CASSRDRGEKLFF.